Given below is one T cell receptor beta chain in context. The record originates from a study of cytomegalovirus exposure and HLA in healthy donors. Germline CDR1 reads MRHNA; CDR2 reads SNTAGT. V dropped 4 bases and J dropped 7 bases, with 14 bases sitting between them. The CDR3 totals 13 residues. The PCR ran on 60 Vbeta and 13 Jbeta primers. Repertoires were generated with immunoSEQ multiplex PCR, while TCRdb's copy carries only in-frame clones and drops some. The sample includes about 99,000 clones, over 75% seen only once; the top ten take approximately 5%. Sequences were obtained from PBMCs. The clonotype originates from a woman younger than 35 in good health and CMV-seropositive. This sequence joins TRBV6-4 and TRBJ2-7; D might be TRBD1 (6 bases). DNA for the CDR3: TGTGCCAGCAGTGCGGCTCGGGACAAAGAGCAGTACTTC. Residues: CASSAARDKEQYF.